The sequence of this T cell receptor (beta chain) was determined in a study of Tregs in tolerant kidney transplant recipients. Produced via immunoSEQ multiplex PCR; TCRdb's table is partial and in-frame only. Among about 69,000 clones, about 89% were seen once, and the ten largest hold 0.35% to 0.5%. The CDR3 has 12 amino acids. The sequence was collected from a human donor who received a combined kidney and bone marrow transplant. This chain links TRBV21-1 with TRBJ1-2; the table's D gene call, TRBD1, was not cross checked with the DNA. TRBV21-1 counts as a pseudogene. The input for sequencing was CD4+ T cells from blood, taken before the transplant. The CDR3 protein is CASSKIRDGYTF. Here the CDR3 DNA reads TGTGCCAGCAGCAAAATCAGGGATGGCTACACCTTC.